Listed below are T cell receptor beta chains from one sample, sequenced in a study of blood T cell repertoires in COVID-19. Repertoires were generated with immunoSEQ multiplex PCR, while TCRdb's copy carries only in-frame clones and drops some. The data hold tens of thousands of clones, with about four fifths observed a single time. Sequencing input: peripheral blood. Every receptor here comes from a woman between 70 and 85 years old with acute or convalescent COVID-19. CDR3s include the opening cysteine and the closing phenylalanine or tryptophan. Fields, in order: V gene, J gene, D gene, clone size, CDR3 protein, CDR3 DNA. D genes are given only for firm matches. Clone size, where shown, is once, few, many, or a class for clones that have expanded.

V gene: TRBV19; J gene: TRBJ2-7; D gene: .; clone size: .; CDR3 protein: CASSTLRQSSSYEQYF; CDR3 DNA: TGTGCCAGTAGTACCCTCCGACAGTCCAGCTCCTACGAGCAGTACTTC
V gene: TRBV7-9; J gene: TRBJ2-7; D gene: TRBD2; clone size: .; CDR3 protein: CASSLQGLQLADSYEQYF; CDR3 DNA: TGTGCCAGCAGCTTACAGGGTCTACAGCTAGCGGACTCCTACGAGCAGTACTTC
V gene: TRBV19; J gene: TRBJ1-4; D gene: .; clone size: once; CDR3 protein: CASSLPRATNEKLFF; CDR3 DNA: TGTGCCAGTAGCCTACCCAGGGCAACTAATGAAAAACTGTTTTTT
V gene: TRBV5-1; J gene: TRBJ2-2; D gene: TRBD1; clone size: .; CDR3 protein: CASSLGQGAGELFF; CDR3 DNA: TGCGCCAGCAGCTTAGGACAGGGTGCCGGGGAGCTGTTTTTT
V gene: TRBV14; J gene: TRBJ1-1; D gene: .; clone size: once; CDR3 protein: CASTSSGFGTEAFF; CDR3 DNA: TGTGCCAGCACCTCAAGTGGGTTCGGGACTGAAGCTTTCTTT
V gene: TRBV2; J gene: TRBJ2-1; D gene: TRBD1; clone size: .; CDR3 protein: CASSGGTGGFYNEQFF; CDR3 DNA: TGTGCCAGCAGTGGGGGGACAGGGGGCTTCTACAATGAGCAGTTCTTC
V gene: TRBV28; J gene: TRBJ1-1; D gene: .; clone size: .; CDR3 protein: CASSFPMNTEAFF; CDR3 DNA: TGTGCCAGCAGTTTCCCAATGAACACTGAAGCTTTCTTT
V gene: TRBV28; J gene: TRBJ2-1; D gene: TRBD2; clone size: .; CDR3 protein: CASFLAGSYNEQFF; CDR3 DNA: TGTGCCAGCTTCTTAGCGGGTTCCTACAATGAGCAGTTCTTC
V gene: TRBV19; J gene: TRBJ1-2; D gene: TRBD1; clone size: .; CDR3 protein: CASKDRDRAYGYTF; CDR3 DNA: TGTGCCAGTAAAGATCGGGACAGGGCCTATGGCTACACCTTC
V gene: TRBV29-1; J gene: TRBJ1-4; D gene: TRBD1; clone size: .; CDR3 protein: CSGMGQGNEKLFF; CDR3 DNA: TGCAGCGGAATGGGACAGGGTAATGAAAAACTGTTTTTT
V gene: TRBV2; J gene: TRBJ2-7; D gene: .; clone size: .; CDR3 protein: CASRAAAWYEQYF; CDR3 DNA: TGTGCCAGCAGGGCTGCGGCATGGTACGAGCAGTACTTC
V gene: TRBV7-9; J gene: TRBJ2-1; D gene: TRBD2; clone size: .; CDR3 protein: CASSLWERDEQFF; CDR3 DNA: TGTGCCAGCAGCTTATGGGAGCGGGACGAGCAGTTCTTC
V gene: TRBV27; J gene: TRBJ1-2; D gene: TRBD1; clone size: .; CDR3 protein: CASSLYGDRGHGYTF; CDR3 DNA: TGTGCCAGCAGTTTATACGGGGACAGGGGGCATGGCTACACCTTC
V gene: TRBV15; J gene: TRBJ2-3; D gene: .; clone size: .; CDR3 protein: CATVGSWTDTQYF; CDR3 DNA: TGTGCCACCGTCGGGAGTTGGACAGATACGCAGTATTTT
V gene: TRBV10-3; J gene: TRBJ2-1; D gene: TRBD1; clone size: .; CDR3 protein: CAITGGLGNEQFF; CDR3 DNA: TGTGCTATCACAGGGGGCCTCGGTAATGAGCAGTTCTTC
V gene: TRBV12-3/TRBV12-4; J gene: TRBJ1-2; D gene: .; clone size: .; CDR3 protein: CASSPDSYGYTF; CDR3 DNA: TGTGCCAGCAGCCCGGACAGCTATGGCTACACCTTC
V gene: TRBV4-2; J gene: TRBJ2-1; D gene: TRBD1; clone size: .; CDR3 protein: CASSRGQGSVDEQFF; CDR3 DNA: TGTGCCAGCTCACGGGGACAGGGAAGTGTGGATGAGCAGTTCTTC
V gene: TRBV27; J gene: TRBJ2-2; D gene: .; clone size: few; CDR3 protein: CASSIWGGRELFF; CDR3 DNA: TGTGCCAGCAGTATCTGGGGGGGCCGGGAGCTGTTTTTT
V gene: TRBV7-9; J gene: TRBJ2-3; D gene: .; clone size: .; CDR3 protein: CASRLLAAPSTDTQYF; CDR3 DNA: TGTGCCAGCAGGCTTCTAGCCGCGCCTAGCACAGATACGCAGTATTTT
V gene: TRBV19; J gene: TRBJ2-1; D gene: TRBD1; clone size: .; CDR3 protein: CASSTRTGGSYNEQFF; CDR3 DNA: TGTGCCAGTAGTACCCGGACAGGGGGTTCCTACAATGAGCAGTTCTTC
V gene: TRBV5-1; J gene: TRBJ1-2; D gene: .; clone size: .; CDR3 protein: CASSTQDFYGYTF; CDR3 DNA: TGCGCCAGCAGCACCCAGGACTTCTATGGCTACACCTTC
V gene: TRBV5-8; J gene: TRBJ2-7; D gene: .; clone size: once; CDR3 protein: CASSLIRTARYEQYF; CDR3 DNA: TGTGCCAGCAGCTTAATACGGACAGCCCGCTACGAGCAGTACTTC
V gene: TRBV29-1; J gene: TRBJ2-3; D gene: .; clone size: .; CDR3 protein: CSVGTSTNTQYF; CDR3 DNA: TGCAGCGTTGGAACTAGCACGAATACGCAGTATTTT
V gene: TRBV7-7; J gene: TRBJ1-1; D gene: .; clone size: .; CDR3 protein: CAIKPNLNTEAFF; CDR3 DNA: TGTGCTATCAAGCCCAACCTGAACACTGAAGCTTTCTTT
V gene: TRBV5-6; J gene: TRBJ1-1; D gene: .; clone size: .; CDR3 protein: CASSLRGTEAFF; CDR3 DNA: TGTGCCAGCAGCCTAAGAGGAACTGAAGCTTTCTTT
V gene: TRBV5-5; J gene: TRBJ2-7; D gene: TRBD1; clone size: once; CDR3 protein: CASSSRGQGDEQYF; CDR3 DNA: TGTGCCAGCAGCTCACGCGGACAGGGAGACGAGCAGTACTTC
V gene: TRBV7-3; J gene: TRBJ2-3; D gene: TRBD2; clone size: .; CDR3 protein: CASSSQGASGRRVDTQYF; CDR3 DNA: TGTGCCAGCAGCTCCCAAGGGGCTAGCGGGAGGAGGGTAGATACGCAGTATTTT